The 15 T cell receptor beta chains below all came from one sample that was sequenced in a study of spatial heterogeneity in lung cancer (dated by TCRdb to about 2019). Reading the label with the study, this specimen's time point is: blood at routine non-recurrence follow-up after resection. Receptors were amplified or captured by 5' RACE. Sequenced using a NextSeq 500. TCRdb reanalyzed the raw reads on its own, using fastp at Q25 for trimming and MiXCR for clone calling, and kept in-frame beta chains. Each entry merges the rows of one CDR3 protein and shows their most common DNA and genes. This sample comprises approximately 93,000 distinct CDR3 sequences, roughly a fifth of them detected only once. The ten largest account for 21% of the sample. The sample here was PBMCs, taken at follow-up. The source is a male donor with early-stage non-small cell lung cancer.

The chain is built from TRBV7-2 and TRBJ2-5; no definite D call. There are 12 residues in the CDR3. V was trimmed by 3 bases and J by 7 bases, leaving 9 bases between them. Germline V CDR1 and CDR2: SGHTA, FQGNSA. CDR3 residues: CASSFPPGTQYF. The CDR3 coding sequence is TGTGCCAGCAGCTTCCCTCCGGGGACCCAGTACTTC.

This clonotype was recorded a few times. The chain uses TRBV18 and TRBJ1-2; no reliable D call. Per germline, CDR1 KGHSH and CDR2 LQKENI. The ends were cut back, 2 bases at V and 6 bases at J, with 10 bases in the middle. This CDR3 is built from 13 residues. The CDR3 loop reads CASSPTGNDGYTF. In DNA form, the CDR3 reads TGTGCCAGCTCACCAACCGGGAATGATGGCTACACCTTC.

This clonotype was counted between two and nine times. The DNA of the CDR3 is TGTGCCAGTAGTACCCCGGGGGCCGTAAGGAGTGGCTACACCTTC. This encodes CASSTPGAVRSGYTF. The rearrangement uses TRBV19 and TRBJ1-2, with D perhaps TRBD1 (6 bases). The CDR3 has 15 amino acids. Germline V gene data show CDR1 as LNHDA and CDR2 as SQIVND (reference sequence). V lost 4 bases and J 7 bases, leaving 19 bases between the germline ends.

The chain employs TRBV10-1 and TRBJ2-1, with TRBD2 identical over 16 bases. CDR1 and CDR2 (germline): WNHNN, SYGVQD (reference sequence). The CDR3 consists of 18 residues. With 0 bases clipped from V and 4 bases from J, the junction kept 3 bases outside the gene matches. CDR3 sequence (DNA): TGCGCCAGCAGTGAGTCGGGACTAGCGGGGGGGACTTACAATGAGCAGTTCTTC. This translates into CASSESGLAGGTYNEQFF.

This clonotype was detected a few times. CDR3 DNA: TGCGCCAGCAGCCAAACAGGCGGGCGGGAGACCCAGTACTTC. It is translated as CASSQTGGRETQYF. The gene calls are TRBV4-1 and TRBJ2-5; the D call may be TRBD1 or TRBD2 (5 bases each). The V gene lost 2 bases and the J gene lost 5 bases, with 12 bases spanning the gap. This CDR3 has 14 amino acids. The germline CDR1 and CDR2 sequences are MGHRA and YSYEKL.

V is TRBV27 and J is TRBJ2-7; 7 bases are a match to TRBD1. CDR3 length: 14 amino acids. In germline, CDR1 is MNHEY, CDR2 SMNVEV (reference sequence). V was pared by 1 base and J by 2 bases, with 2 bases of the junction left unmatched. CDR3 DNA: TGTGCCAGCAGTTTATACAGGGGTCCCTACGAGCAGTACTTC. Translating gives CASSLYRGPYEQYF.

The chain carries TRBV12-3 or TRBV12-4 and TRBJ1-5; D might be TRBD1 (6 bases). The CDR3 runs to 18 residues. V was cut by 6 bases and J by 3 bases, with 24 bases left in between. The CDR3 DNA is TGTGCCAGCAGACCTGGACAGCGCTCCCCGTTATACAATCAGCCCCAGCATTTT. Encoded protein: CASRPGQRSPLYNQPQHF.

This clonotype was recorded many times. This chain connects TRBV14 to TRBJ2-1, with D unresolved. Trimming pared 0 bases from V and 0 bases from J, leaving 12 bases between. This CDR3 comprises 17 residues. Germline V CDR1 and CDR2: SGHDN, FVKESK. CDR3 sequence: CASSQDVGTLSYNEQFF. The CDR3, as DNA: TGTGCCAGCAGCCAAGATGTCGGCACCCTCTCCTACAATGAGCAGTTCTTC. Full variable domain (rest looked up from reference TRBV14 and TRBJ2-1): EAGVTQFPSHSVIEKGQTVTLRCDPISGHDNLYWYRRVMGKEIKFLLHFVKESKQDESGMPNNRFLAERTGGTYSTLKVQPAELEDSGVYFCASSQDVGTLSYNEQFFGPGTRLTVL.

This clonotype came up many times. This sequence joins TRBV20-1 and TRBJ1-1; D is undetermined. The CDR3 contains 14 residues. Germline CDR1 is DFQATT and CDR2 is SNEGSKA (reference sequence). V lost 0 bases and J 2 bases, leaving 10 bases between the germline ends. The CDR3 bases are TGCAGTGCTAGAGAATATGGAGCAAACACTGAAGCTTTCTTT. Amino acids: CSAREYGANTEAFF.

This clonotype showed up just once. DNA for the CDR3: TGTGCCAGCAGCCATCGAAAAAGACCCACTGAAGCTTTCTTT. It yields the protein CASSHRKRPTEAFF. This chain links TRBV3-1 with TRBJ1-1; D ambiguous. Germline-derived CDR1 and CDR2 are LGHDT and YNNKEL (reference sequence). This CDR3 contains 14 residues. V lost 3 bases and J 4 bases, leaving 12 bases between the germline ends. Based on the CDR3 plus reference TRBV3-1 and TRBJ1-1, the full variable domain is DTAVSQTPKYLVTQMGNDKSIKCEQNLGHDTMYWYKQDSKKFLKIMFSYNNKELIINETVPNRFSPKSPDKAHLNLHINSLELGDSAVYFCASSHRKRPTEAFFGQGTRLTVV.

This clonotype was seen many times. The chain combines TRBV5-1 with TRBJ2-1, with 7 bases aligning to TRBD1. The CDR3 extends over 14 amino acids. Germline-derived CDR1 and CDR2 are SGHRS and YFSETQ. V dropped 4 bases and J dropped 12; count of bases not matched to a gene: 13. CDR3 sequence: CASSPLAEDRRQFF. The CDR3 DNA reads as TGCGCCAGCAGCCCCTTGGCCGAGGACAGGCGGCAGTTCTTC.

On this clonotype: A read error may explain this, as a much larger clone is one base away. CDR3 amino acids: CASSRQTSEGVDTQYF. The CDR3 DNA reads as TGTGCCAGCAGCCGACAGACTAGCGAGGGTGTAGATACGCAGTATTTT. This rearrangement joins TRBV7-2 to TRBJ2-3; 8 bases are a match to TRBD2. The V segment lost 5 bases and the J segment 5 bases; nucleotides outside the gene matches: 12. Germline values: CDR1 SGHTA, CDR2 FQGNSA. The CDR3 covers 16 residues.

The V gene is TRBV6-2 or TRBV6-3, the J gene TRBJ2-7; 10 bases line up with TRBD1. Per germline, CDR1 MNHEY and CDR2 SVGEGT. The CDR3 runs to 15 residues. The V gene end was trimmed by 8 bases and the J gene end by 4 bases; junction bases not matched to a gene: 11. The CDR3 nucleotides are TGTGCCAGCTCCGGAGGGACAGGGGTCATTTACGAGCAGTACTTC. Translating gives CASSGGTGVIYEQYF.

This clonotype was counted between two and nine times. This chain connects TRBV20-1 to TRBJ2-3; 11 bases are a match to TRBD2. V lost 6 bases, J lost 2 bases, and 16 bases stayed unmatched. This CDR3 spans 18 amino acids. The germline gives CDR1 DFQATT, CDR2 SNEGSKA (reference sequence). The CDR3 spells CSAISPTGTSGFTDTQYF. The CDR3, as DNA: TGCAGTGCCATATCCCCCACCGGGACTAGCGGATTCACAGATACGCAGTATTTT.

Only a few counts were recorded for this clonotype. The chain's CDR3 is CASSQLAQETQYF. CDR3 nucleotide sequence: TGTGCCAGCAGCCAACTAGCGCAAGAGACCCAGTACTTC. The chain couples TRBV11-3 to TRBJ2-5, with 7 bases that match TRBD2. The V gene end was trimmed by 5 bases and the J gene end by 2 bases; junction bases not matched to a gene: 2. The germline CDR1 and CDR2 sequences are SGHNT and YENEEA. The CDR3 is 13 amino acids.